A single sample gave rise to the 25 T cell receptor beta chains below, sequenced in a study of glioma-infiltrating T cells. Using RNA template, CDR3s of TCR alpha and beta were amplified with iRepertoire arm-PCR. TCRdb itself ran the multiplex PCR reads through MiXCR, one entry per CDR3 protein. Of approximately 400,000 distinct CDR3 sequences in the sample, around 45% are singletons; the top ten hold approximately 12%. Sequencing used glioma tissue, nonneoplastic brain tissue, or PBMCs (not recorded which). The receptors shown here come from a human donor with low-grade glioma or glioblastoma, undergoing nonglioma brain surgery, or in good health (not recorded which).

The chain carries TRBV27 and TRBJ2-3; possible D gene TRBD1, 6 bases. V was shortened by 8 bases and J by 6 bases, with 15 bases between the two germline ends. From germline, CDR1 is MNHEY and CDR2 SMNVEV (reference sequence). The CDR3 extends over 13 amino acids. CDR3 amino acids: CASAPQGPDTQYF. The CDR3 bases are TGTGCCAGCGCGCCCCAGGGGCCGGATACGCAGTATTTT.

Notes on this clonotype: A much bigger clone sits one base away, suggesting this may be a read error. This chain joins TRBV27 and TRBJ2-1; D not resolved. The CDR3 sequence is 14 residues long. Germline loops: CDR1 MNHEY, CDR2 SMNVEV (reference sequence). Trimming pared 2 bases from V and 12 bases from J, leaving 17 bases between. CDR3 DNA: TGTGCCAGCAGTTTACCTGGGTTCCTTAATAGGCAGTTCTTC. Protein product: CASSLPGFLNRQFF.

The CDR3 bases are TGCGCCAGCAGCCAAGGACCCGTCATCACAGATACGCAGTATTTT. It encodes CASSQGPVITDTQYF. The chain couples TRBV4-1 to TRBJ2-3; unclear D gene. The V gene lost 1 base and the J gene lost 2 bases, with 10 bases spanning the gap. In germline, CDR1 is MGHRA, CDR2 YSYEKL. The CDR3 runs to 15 residues.

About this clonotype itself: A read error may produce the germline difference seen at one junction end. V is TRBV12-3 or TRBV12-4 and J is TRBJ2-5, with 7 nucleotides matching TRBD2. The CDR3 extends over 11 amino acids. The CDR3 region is CASSPSGAIVF. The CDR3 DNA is TGTGCCAGCAGCCCAAGCGGGGCCATAGTCTTC.

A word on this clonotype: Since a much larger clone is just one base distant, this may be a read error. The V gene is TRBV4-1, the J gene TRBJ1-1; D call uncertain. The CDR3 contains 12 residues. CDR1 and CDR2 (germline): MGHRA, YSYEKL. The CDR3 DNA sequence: TGCGCCAGCAGCCAAGATGGCCCTGAAGCTTCCTTT. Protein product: CASSQDGPEASF.

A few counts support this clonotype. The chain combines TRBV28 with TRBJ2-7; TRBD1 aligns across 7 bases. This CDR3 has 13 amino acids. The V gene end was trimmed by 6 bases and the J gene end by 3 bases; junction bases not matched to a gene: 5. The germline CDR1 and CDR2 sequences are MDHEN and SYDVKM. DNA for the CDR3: TGTGCCAGCAGGTCGGGACAGAGCTACGAGCAGTACTTC. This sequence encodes CASRSGQSYEQYF.

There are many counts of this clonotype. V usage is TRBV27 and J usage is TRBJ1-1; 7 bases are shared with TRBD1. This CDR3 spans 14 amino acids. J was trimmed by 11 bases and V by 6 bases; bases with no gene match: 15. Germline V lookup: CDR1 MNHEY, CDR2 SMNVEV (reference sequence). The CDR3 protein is CASRTTGSGMSAFF. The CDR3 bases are TGTGCCAGCAGAACGACAGGGTCGGGTATGAGTGCTTTCTTT.

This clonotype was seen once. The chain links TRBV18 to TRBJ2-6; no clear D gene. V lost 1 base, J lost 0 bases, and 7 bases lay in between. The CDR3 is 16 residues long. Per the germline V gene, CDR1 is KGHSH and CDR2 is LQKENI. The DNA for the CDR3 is TGTGCCAGCTCACCACGAGGAGCCTCTGGGGCCAACGTCCTGACTTTC. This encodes CASSPRGASGANVLTF.

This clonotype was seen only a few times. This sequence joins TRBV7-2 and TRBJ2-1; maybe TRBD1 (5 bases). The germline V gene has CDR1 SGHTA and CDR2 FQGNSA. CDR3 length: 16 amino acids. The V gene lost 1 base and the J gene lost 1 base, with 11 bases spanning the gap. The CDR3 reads CASSLEGAVSYNEQFF. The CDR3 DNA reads TGTGCCAGCAGCTTAGAAGGGGCCGTATCCTACAATGAGCAGTTCTTC.

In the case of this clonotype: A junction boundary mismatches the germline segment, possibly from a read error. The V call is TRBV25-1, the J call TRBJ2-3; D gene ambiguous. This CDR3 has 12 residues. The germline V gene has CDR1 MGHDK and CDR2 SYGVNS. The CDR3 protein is CVSSLVRDTQYF. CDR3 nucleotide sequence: TGTGTCAGCAGTCTGGTACGAGATACGCAGTATTTT.

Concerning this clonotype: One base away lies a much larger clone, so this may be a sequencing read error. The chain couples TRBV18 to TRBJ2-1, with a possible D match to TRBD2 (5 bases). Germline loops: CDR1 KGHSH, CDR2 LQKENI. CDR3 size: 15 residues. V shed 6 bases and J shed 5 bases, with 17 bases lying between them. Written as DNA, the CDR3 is TGTGCCAGCTCCGCCATAGAGGGAGTAGACAATGAGCAGTTCTTC. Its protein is CASSAIEGVDNEQFF.

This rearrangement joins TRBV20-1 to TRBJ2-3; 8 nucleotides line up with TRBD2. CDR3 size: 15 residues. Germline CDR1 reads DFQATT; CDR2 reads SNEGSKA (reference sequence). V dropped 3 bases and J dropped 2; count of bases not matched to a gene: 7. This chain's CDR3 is CSARSSGMATDTQYF. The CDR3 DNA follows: TGCAGTGCTAGGAGTAGCGGGATGGCCACAGATACGCAGTATTTT.

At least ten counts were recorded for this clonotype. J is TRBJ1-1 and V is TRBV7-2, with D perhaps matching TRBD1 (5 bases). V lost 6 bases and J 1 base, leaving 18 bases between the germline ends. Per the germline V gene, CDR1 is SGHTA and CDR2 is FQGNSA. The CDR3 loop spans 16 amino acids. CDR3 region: CASRKYPDRTNTEAFF. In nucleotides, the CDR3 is TGTGCCAGCAGAAAATACCCCGACAGAACGAACACTGAAGCTTTCTTT.

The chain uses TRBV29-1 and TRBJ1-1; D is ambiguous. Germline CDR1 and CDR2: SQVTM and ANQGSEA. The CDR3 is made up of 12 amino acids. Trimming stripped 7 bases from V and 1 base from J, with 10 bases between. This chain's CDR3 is CSAGFRNTEAFF. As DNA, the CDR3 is TGCAGCGCCGGCTTCAGGAACACTGAAGCTTTCTTT. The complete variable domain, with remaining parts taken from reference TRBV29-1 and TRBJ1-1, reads SAVISQKPSRDICQRGTSLTIQCQVDSQVTMMFWYRQQPGQSLTLIATANQGSEATYESGFVIDKFPISRPNLTFSTLTVSNMSPEDSSIYLCSAGFRNTEAFFGQGTRLTVV.

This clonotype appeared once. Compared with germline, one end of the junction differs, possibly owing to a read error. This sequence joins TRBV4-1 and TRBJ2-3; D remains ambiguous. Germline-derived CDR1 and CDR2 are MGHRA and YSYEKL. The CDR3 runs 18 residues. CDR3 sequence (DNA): TGCGCCAGCAGCCGAGGTTCGTGGGCTAGTCGCGGCACATATACGCAGTATTTT. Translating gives CASSRGSWASRGTYTQYF.

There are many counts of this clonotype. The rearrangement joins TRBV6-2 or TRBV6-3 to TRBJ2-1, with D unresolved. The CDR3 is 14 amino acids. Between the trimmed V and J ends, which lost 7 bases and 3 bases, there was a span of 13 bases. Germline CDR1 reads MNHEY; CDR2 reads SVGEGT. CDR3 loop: CASTPGLDYNEQFF. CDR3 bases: TGTGCCAGCACTCCCGGTTTGGACTACAATGAGCAGTTCTTC.

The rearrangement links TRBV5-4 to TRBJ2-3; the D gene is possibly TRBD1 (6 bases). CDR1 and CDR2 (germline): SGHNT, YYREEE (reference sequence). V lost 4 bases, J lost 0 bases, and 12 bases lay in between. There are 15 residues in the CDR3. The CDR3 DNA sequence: TGTGCCAGCAGCCCCGGACAGTTTAGCACAGATACGCAGTATTTT. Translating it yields CASSPGQFSTDTQYF.

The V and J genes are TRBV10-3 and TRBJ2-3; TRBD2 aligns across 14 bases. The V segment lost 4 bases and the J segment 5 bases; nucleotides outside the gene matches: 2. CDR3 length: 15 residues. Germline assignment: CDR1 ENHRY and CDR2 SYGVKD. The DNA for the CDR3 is TGTGCCATCAGTGGGACTAGCGGGAGGAGAGATACGCAGTATTTT. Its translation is CAISGTSGRRDTQYF.

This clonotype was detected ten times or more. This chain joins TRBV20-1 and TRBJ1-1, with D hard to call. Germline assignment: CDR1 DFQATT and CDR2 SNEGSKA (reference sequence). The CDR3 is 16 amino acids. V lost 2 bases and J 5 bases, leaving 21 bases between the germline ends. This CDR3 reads CSARRWNLLTGTEAFF. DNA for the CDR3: TGCAGTGCTAGAAGGTGGAATTTACTTACCGGAACTGAAGCTTTCTTT.

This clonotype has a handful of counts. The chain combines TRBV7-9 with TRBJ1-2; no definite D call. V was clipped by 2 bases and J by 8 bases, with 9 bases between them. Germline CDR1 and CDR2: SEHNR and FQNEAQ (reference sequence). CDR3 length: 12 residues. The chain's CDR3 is CASSLRLRGYTF. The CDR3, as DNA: TGTGCCAGCAGCTTAAGATTAAGGGGCTACACCTTC.

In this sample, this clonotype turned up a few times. This CDR3 reads CASSPQVAGPYNEQFF. In nucleotides, the CDR3 is TGTGCCAGCAGTCCCCAAGTGGCGGGTCCATACAATGAGCAGTTCTTC. V and J are TRBV28 and TRBJ2-1, with D possibly TRBD2 on 5 matching bases. Trimming stripped 5 bases from V and 4 bases from J, with 18 bases between. The germline V gene has CDR1 MDHEN and CDR2 SYDVKM. The CDR3 spans 16 residues.

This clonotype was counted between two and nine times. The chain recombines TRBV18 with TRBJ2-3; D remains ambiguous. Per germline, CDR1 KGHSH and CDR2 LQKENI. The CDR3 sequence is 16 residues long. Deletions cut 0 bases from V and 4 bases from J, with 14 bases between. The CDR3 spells CASSPPPGPQPDTQYF. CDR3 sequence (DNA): TGTGCCAGCTCACCACCGCCGGGCCCCCAGCCAGATACGCAGTATTTT.

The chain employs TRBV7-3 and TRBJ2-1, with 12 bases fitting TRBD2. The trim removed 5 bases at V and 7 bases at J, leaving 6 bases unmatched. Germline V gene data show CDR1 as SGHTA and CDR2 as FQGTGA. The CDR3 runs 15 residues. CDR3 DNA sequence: TGTGCCAGCAGCCGTACTAGCGGGAGGATTAATGAGCAGTTCTTC. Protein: CASSRTSGRINEQFF.

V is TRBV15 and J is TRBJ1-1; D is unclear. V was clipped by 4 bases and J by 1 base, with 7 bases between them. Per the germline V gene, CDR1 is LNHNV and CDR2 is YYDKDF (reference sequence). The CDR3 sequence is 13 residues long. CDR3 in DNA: TGTGCCACCAGCAACACTGAGAACACTGAAGCTTTCTTT. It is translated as CATSNTENTEAFF.

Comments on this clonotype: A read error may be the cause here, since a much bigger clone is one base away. In DNA form, the CDR3 reads TGTGCCAGCAGTTTATGGGGGGGACATGGGTGGCATTTT. It specifies CASSLWGGHGWHF. V usage is TRBV28 and J usage is TRBJ1-5, with a weak D call TRBD1 (6 bases). Germline values: CDR1 MDHEN, CDR2 SYDVKM. The germline V and J ends were trimmed by 0 bases and 15 bases, with 15 bases remaining between them. The CDR3 is 13 amino acids.